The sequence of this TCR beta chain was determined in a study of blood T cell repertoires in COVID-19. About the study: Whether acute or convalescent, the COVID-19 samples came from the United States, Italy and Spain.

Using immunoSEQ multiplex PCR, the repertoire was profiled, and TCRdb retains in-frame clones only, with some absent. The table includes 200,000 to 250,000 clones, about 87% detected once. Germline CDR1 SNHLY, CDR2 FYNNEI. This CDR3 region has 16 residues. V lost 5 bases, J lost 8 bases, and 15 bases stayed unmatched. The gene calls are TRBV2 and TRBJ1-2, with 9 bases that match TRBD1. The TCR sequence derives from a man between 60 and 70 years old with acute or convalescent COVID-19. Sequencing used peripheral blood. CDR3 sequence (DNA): TGTGCCAGCAGTTTTAACCTCCGGGACAGGGTCGGGGGCTACACCTTC. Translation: CASSFNLRDRVGGYTF. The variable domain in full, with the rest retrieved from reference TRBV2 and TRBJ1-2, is EPEVTQTPSHQVTQMGQEVILRCVPISNHLYFYWYRQILGQKVEFLVSFYNNEISEKSEIFDDQFSVERPDGSNFTLKIRSTKLEDSAMYFCASSFNLRDRVGGYTFGSGTRLTVV.